Given below is one TCR beta chain in context. Its matching antigen is unknown. The data were produced by immunoSEQ multiplex PCR, yet TCRdb's version contains in-frame clones alone and is incomplete. The repertoire includes fewer than 30,000 clones, roughly 80% of them detected once, and around 0.56% sits in the top ten. As to time point: cycle 4 day 1 (C4D1), after less than 7 weeks of nivolumab. All the patients suffered relapse after autologous stem cell transplantation, and brentuximab vedotin exposure differed. CD4+ T cells were purified from thawed PBMCs by negative selection. The CDR3 spans 14 residues. Germline trimming cut 7 bases from V and 1 base from J; bases unmatched to any gene: 4. Germline V gene sequence: CDR1 WSHSY, CDR2 SAAADI. The data were obtained in a study of PD-1 blockade in classical Hodgkin lymphoma. Regarding the study as a whole: Whoever responded completely had baseline diversity much like that seen in newly diagnosed patients. When nivolumab was started under 1 year after ASCT, patients were excluded. Reported findings placed baseline TCR diversity lower in newly diagnosed patients (compared with healthy donors).

Sequenced here: CD4+ T cells from blood, sampled before the fourth cycle of nivolumab. The rearrangement joins TRBV10-2 to TRBJ2-3; 8 bases match TRBD2. This TCR was sampled from a human donor with classical Hodgkin lymphoma. CDR3 nucleotides: TGCGCCAGCACCACAGCGGGGGGCACAGATACGCAGTATTTT. It yields the protein CASTTAGGTDTQYF.